These 9 T cell receptor beta chains came from one sample sequenced in a study of blood T cell repertoires in COVID-19. The protocol was immunoSEQ multiplex PCR, while the TCRdb copy is restricted to in-frame clones and leaves out a portion. This sample yields 50,000 to 70,000 clones, of which more than 85% are seen a single time; approximately 2.1% belongs to the top ten. Input material: peripheral blood. These receptors were taken from a man aged 60 to 69 with acute or convalescent COVID-19.

V and J are TRBV5-8 and TRBJ1-2, with TRBD1 matching over 7 bases. CDR1 is SGHTS, CDR2 YDEGEE, per germline. V shed 0 bases, J shed 5 bases, and the junction held 4 bases outside the gene matches. The CDR3 loop spans 14 amino acids. This chain's CDR3 is CASSLEGAGYGYTF. CDR3 DNA: TGTGCCAGCAGCTTGGAGGGGGCCGGGTATGGCTACACCTTC.

The genes are TRBV11-3 and TRBJ2-1, with a tentative D call TRBD1 (5 bases). This CDR3 region has 17 residues. Per the germline V gene, CDR1 is SGHNT and CDR2 is YENEEA. V lost 2 bases and J lost 9, with 23 bases in between. DNA of the CDR3: TGTGCCAGCAGCTTAATAGGACATCAATACATAGCTGGTGAGCAGTTCTTC. It yields the protein CASSLIGHQYIAGEQFF.

This chain joins TRBV4-2 and TRBJ2-6; 9 nucleotides match TRBD1. The trim removed 0 bases at V and 0 bases at J, leaving 6 bases unmatched. Germline V CDR1 and CDR2: LGHNA, YNFKEQ. This CDR3 is built from 19 residues. The CDR3 loop reads CASSQDVGTGNSGANVLTF. In DNA, the CDR3 is TGTGCCAGCAGCCAAGATGTTGGGACAGGGAACTCTGGGGCCAACGTCCTGACTTTC.

V is TRBV4-2 and J is TRBJ2-1; 10 nucleotides align to TRBD2. The trim removed 4 bases at V and 4 bases at J, leaving 10 bases unmatched. Per the germline V gene, CDR1 is LGHNA and CDR2 is YNFKEQ. The CDR3 has 17 amino acids. This chain's CDR3 is CASSRVAGGSDYNEQFF. The CDR3 nucleotides read TGTGCCAGCAGCCGAGTAGCGGGAGGTTCGGATTACAATGAGCAGTTCTTC.

The chain has TRBV7-2 and TRBJ1-2; TRBD1 matches 9 bases. Losses at the gene ends were 5 bases for V and 7 bases for J; bases not matched to a gene: 8. The CDR3 consists of 14 residues. CDR1 and CDR2 (germline): SGHTA, FQGNSA. CDR3 DNA: TGTGCCAGCAGCCGGACAGGGGCGGAGGGTGGCTACACCTTC. As protein: CASSRTGAEGGYTF.

The chain employs TRBV3-1 (or the pseudogene TRBV3-2) and TRBJ1-3, with D tentatively TRBD1 (6 bases). The germline CDR1 and CDR2 sequences are LGHDT and YNNKEL (reference sequence). V was cut by 1 base and J by 0 bases, with 10 bases left in between. The CDR3 sequence is 16 residues long. The CDR3 sequence is CASSQVRTDSGNTIYF. CDR3 nucleotide sequence: TGTGCCAGCAGCCAAGTTAGGACAGACTCTGGAAACACCATATATTTT.

The chain combines TRBV7-3 with TRBJ2-3, with a tentative D call TRBD1 (9 bases). The CDR3 has 16 residues. V was clipped by 3 bases and J by 2 bases, with 15 bases between them. Looked up from germline, CDR1 is SGHTA and CDR2 is FQGTGA. The CDR3 spells CASSFSGTGNTDTQYF. The CDR3 DNA is TGTGCCAGCAGCTTTAGCGGGACAGGGAACACAGATACGCAGTATTTT.

The chain links TRBV5-6 to TRBJ2-7; 9 bases are shared with TRBD1. Per the germline V gene, CDR1 is SGHDT and CDR2 is YYEEEE. V lost 4 bases and J lost 6; bases outside the gene matches: 11. This CDR3 region has 15 residues. The DNA for the CDR3 is TGTGCCAGCAGCCCCGGGACAGGGTTTGTGCGCGAGCAGTACTTC. Amino acid sequence: CASSPGTGFVREQYF.

The V and J genes are TRBV21-1 and TRBJ1-2; TRBD1 is the table's D call and was not checked against the DNA. TRBV21-1 is an annotated pseudogene. The CDR3 sequence is 16 residues long. The CDR3 nucleotides read TGTGCCAGCAGCAAAGATGGGGACAGGGAGTCTGATGGCTACACCTTC. Residues: CASSKDGDRESDGYTF.